The 3 T cell receptor beta chains below all came from one sample that was sequenced in a study of CD8 T cells in ankylosing spondylitis. TCRdb analysed the 5' RACE reads with MiXCR anew, one entry per CDR3 protein. The sample shows about 96,000 distinct CDR3 sequences, about 9.1% of them seen only once. Sample: blood, either unsorted or a sorted T cell fraction (not recorded which). Receptors originate from a male donor with ankylosing spondylitis or in good health (not recorded which).

There are many counts of this clonotype. The V and J genes are TRBV4-2 and TRBJ2-7; no definite D call. The CDR3 is made up of 15 amino acids. Deletions cut 0 bases from V and 3 bases from J, with 12 bases between. Germline V gene lookup returns CDR1 LGHNA and CDR2 YNFKEQ. The CDR3 coding sequence is TGTGCCAGCAGCCAAGATGGGATGGTGGACTACGAGCAGTACTTC. This sequence encodes CASSQDGMVDYEQYF.

Turning to this clonotype: A much larger clone lies a single base off, so this may be a read error. The rearrangement uses TRBV9 and TRBJ2-1; D may match TRBD1 or TRBD2 (5 bases each). The CDR3 has 15 amino acids. The germline V gene encodes CDR1 SGDLS and CDR2 YYNGEE. The CDR3 spells CDSSVDSGPYNEQFF. The CDR3 DNA reads as TGTGACAGCAGCGTAGACAGCGGTCCCTACAATGAGCAGTTCTTC.

On this clonotype itself: It may be a read error: a sequence one base away is much more abundant. The chain couples TRBV28 to TRBJ2-3; 13 nucleotides line up with TRBD2. CDR1 MDHEN and CDR2 SYDVKM come from the germline V gene. There are 18 residues in the CDR3. CDR3 region: CASSVSRGLAGVTDAQYF. The CDR3 DNA reads as TGTGCCAGCAGTGTCAGCCGCGGACTAGCGGGGGTCACAGATGCGCAGTATTTT.